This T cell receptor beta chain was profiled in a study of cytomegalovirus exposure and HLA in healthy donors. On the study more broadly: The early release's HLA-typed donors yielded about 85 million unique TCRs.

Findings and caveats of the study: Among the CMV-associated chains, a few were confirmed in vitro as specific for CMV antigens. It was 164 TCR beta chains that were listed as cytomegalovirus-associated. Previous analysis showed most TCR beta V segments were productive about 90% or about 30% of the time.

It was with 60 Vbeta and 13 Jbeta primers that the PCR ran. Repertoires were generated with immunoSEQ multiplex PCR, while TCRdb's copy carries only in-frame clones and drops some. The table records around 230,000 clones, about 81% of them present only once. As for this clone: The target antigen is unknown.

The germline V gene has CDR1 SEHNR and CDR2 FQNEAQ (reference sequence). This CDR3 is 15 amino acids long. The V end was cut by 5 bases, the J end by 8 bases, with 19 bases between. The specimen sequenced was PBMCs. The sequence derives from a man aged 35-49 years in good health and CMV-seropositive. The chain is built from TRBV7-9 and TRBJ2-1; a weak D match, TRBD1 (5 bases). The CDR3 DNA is TGTGCCAGCAGCATCTATCAGGGTCCTTCGGATGAGCAGTTCTTC. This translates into CASSIYQGPSDEQFF.